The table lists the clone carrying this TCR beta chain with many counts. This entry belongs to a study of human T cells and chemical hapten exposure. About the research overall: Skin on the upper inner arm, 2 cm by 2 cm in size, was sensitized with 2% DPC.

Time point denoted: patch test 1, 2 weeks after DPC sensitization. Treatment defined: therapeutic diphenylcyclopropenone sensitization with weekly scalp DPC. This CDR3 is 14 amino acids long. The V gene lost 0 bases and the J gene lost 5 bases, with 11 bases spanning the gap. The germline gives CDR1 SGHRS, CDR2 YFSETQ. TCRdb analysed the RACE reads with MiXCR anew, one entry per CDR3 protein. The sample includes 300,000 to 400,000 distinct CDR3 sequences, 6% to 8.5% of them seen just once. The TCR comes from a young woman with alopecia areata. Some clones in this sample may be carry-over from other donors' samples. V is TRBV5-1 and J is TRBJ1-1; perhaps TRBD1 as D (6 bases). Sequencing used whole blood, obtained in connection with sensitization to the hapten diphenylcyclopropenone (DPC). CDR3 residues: CASSLAGASTEAFF. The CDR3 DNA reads TGCGCCAGCAGCTTGGCAGGGGCGAGTACTGAAGCTTTCTTT.